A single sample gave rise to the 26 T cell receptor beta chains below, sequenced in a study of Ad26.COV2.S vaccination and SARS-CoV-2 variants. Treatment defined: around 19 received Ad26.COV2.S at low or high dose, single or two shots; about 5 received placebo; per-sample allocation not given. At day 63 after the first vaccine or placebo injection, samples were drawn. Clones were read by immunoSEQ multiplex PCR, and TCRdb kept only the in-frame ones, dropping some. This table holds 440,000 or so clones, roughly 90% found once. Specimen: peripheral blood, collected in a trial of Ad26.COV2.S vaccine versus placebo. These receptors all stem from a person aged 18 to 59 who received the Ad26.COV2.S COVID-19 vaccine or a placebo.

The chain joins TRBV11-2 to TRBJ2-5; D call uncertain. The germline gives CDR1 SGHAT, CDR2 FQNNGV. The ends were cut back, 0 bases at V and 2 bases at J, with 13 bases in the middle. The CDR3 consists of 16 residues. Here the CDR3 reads CASSLELRWEQETQYF. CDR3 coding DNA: TGTGCCAGCAGCTTAGAACTTAGGTGGGAACAAGAGACCCAGTACTTC.

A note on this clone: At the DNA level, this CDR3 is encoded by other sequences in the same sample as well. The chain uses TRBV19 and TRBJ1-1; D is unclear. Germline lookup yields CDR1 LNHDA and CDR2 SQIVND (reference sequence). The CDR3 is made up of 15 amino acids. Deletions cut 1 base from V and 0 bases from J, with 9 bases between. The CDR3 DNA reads TGTGCCAGTAGTATAGGTGCAGGACTGAACACTGAAGCTTTCTTT. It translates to CASSIGAGLNTEAFF.

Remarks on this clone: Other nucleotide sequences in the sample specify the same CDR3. The CDR3, as DNA: TGTGCCACCAGCAGAGATCGCGGGTACGAGCAGTACTTC. This gives the protein CATSRDRGYEQYF. The chain links TRBV15 to TRBJ2-7; possibly TRBD2 for D (5 bases). The V gene lost 0 bases and the J gene lost 4 bases, with 7 bases spanning the gap. This CDR3 spans 13 amino acids. Per germline, CDR1 LNHNV and CDR2 YYDKDF (reference sequence).

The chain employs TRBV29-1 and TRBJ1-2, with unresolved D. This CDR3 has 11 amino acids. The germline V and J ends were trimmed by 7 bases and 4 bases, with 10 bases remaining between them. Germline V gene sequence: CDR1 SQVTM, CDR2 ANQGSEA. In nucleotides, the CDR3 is TGCAGCGCCAGAGCTCTCTATGGCTACACCTTC. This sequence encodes CSARALYGYTF. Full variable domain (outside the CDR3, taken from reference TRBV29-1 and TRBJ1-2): SAVISQKPSRDICQRGTSLTIQCQVDSQVTMMFWYRQQPGQSLTLIATANQGSEATYESGFVIDKFPISRPNLTFSTLTVSNMSPEDSSIYLCSARALYGYTFGSGTRLTVV.

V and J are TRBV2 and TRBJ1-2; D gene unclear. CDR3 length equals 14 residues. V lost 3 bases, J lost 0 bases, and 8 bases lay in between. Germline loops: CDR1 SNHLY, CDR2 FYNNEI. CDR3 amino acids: CASSDVGANYGYTF. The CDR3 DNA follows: TGTGCCAGCAGTGATGTGGGAGCTAACTATGGCTACACCTTC.

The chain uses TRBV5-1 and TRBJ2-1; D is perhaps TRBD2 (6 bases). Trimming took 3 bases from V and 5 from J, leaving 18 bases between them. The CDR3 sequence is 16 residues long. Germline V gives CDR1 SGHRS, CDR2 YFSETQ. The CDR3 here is CASSWAGSSANNEQFF. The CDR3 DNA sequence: TGCGCCAGCAGCTGGGCTGGCTCTAGCGCAAACAATGAGCAGTTCTTC.

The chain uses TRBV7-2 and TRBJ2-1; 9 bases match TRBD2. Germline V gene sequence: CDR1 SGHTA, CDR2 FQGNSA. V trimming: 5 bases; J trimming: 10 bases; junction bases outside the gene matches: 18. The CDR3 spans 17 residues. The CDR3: CASSPSRGGGALWEQFF. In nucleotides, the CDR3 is TGTGCCAGCAGCCCCTCAAGGGGCGGGGGGGCTTTATGGGAGCAGTTCTTC.

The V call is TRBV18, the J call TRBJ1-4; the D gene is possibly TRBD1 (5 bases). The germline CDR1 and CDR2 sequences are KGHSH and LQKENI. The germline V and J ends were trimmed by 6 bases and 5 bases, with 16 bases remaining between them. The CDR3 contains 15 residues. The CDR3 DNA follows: TGTGCCAGCTCGGGCTACGGGACCTCGAATGAAAAACTGTTTTTT. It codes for CASSGYGTSNEKLFF.

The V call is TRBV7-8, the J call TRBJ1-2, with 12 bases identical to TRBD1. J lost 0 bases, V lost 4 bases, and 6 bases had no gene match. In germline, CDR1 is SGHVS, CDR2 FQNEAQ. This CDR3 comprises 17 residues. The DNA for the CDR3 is TGTGCCAGCAGCTCCGGGACAGGGGGCCGAACTAACTATGGCTACACCTTC. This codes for CASSSGTGGRTNYGYTF.

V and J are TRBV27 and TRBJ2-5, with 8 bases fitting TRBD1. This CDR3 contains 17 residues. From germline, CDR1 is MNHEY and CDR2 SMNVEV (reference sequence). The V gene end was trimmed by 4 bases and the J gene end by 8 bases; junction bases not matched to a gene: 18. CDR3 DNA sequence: TGTGCCAGCAGTTCCGAACACTTAAACCGGGACAGGATTACCCAGTACTTC. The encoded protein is CASSSEHLNRDRITQYF.

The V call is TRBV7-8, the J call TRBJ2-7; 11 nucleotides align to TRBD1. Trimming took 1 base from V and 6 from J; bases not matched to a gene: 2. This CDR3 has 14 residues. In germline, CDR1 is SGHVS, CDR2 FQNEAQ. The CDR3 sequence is CASSLGTGGGEQYF. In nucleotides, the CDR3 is TGTGCCAGCAGCTTAGGGACAGGGGGCGGCGAGCAGTACTTC. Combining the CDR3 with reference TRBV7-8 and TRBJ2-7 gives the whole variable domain GAGVSQSPRYKVAKRGQDVALRCDPISGHVSLFWYQQALGQGPEFLTYFQNEAQLDKSGLPSDRFFAERPEGSVSTLKIQRTQQEDSAVYLCASSLGTGGGEQYFGPGTRLTVT.

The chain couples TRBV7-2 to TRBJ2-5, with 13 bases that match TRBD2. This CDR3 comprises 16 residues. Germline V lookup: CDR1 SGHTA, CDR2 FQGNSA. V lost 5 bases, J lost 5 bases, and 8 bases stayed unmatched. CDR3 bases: TGTGCCAGCAGCCCAATACTAGCGGGGGGGACGGAGACCCAGTACTTC. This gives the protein CASSPILAGGTETQYF.

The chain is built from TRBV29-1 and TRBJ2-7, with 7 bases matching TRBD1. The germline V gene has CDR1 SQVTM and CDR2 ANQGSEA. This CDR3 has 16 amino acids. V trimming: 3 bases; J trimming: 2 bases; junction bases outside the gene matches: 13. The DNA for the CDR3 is TGCAGCGTTGAGGCCCTCTCTACAGGGGCCCCCTACGAGCAGTACTTC. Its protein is CSVEALSTGAPYEQYF.

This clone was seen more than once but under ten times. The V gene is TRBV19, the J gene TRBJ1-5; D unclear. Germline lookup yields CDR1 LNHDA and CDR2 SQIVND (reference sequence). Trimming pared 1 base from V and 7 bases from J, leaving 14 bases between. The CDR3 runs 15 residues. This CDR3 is CASSIVTGFGQPQHF. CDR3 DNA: TGTGCCAGTAGTATAGTGACGGGGTTTGGACAGCCCCAGCATTTT.

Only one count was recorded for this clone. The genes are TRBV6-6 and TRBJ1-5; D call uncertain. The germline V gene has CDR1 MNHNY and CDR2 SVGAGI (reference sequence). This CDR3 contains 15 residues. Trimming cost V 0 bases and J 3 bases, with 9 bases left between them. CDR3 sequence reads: CASSYSMGSNQPQHF. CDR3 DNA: TGTGCCAGCAGTTACTCGATGGGGTCCAATCAGCCCCAGCATTTT.

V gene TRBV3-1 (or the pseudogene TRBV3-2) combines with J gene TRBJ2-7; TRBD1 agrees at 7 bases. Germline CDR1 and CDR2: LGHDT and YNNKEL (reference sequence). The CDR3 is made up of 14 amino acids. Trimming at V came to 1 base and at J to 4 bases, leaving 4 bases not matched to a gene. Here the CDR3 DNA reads TGTGCCAGCAGCCAAGGCCCAGGGGGATACGAGCAGTACTTC. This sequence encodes CASSQGPGGYEQYF.

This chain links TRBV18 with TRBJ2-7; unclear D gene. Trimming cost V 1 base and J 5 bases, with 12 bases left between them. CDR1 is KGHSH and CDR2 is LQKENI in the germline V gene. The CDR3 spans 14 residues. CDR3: CASSPLPQDHEQYF. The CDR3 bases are TGTGCCAGCTCACCACTTCCCCAGGATCACGAGCAGTACTTC.

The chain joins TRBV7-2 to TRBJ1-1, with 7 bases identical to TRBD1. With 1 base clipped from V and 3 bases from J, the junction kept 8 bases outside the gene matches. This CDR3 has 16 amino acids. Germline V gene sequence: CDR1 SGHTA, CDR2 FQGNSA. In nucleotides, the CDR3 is TGTGCCAGCAGCTTAGGCCGACACAGGGGTCACACTGAAGCTTTCTTT. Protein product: CASSLGRHRGHTEAFF.

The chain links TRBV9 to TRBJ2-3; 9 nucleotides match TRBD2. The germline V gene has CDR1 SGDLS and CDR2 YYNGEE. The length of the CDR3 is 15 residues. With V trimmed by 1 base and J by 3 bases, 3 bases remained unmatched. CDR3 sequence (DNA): TGTGCCAGCAGCGTAAGCGGGGGGATAACAGATACGCAGTATTTT. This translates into CASSVSGGITDTQYF.

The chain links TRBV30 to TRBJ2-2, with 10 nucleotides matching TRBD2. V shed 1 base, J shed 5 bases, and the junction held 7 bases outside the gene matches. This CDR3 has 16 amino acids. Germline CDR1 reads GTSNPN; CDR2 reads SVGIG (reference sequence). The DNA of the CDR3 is TGTGCCTGGAGTGGATCAGCGGGGGGGCCTACCGGGGAGCTGTTTTTT. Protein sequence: CAWSGSAGGPTGELFF.

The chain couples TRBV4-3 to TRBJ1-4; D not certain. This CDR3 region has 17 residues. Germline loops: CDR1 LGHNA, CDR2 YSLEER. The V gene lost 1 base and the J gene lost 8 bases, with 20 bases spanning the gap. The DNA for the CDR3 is TGCGCCAGCAGCCAAGTCGGCGCCGGGCTCGAGCGGGAAAAACTGTTTTTT. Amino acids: CASSQVGAGLEREKLFF.

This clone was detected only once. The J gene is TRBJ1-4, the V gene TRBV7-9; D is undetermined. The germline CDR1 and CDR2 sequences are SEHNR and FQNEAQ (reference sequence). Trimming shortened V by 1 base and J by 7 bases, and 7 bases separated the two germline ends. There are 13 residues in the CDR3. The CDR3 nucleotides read TGTGCCAGCAGCTTAGTCCGAGGTGAAAAACTGTTTTTT. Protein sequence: CASSLVRGEKLFF.

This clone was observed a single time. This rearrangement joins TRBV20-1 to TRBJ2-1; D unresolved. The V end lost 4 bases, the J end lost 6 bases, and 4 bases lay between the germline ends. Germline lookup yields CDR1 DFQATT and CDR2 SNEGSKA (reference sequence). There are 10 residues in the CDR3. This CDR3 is CSATSNEQFF. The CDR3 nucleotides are TGCAGTGCTACTAGCAATGAGCAGTTCTTC.

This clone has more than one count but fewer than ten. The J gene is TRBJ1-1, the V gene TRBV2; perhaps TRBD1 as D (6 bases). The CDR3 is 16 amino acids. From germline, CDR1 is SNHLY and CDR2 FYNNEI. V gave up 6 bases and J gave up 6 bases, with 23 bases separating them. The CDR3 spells CASRLFGTQGYAEAFF. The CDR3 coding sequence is TGTGCCAGCAGGCTATTCGGGACACAGGGATACGCTGAAGCTTTCTTT.

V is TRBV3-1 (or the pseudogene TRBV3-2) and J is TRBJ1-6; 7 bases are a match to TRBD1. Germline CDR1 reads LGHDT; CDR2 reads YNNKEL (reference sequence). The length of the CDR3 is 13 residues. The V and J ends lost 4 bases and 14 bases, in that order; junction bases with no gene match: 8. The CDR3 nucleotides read TGTGCCAGCAGCCTCAGGACAGGTCGAACCCTCCACTTT. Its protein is CASSLRTGRTLHF.

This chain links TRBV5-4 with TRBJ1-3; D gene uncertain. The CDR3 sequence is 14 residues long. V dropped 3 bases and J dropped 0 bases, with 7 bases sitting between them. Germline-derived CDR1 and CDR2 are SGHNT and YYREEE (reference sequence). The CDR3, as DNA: TGTGCCAGCAGCTGGCATGACTCTGGAAACACCATATATTTT. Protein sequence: CASSWHDSGNTIYF.